What follows is one T cell receptor beta chain and its context. The antigen remains undetermined. Time point specified: blood 4 weeks post-SBRT, at nephrectomy. Noted treatment: 15 Gy SBRT to primary tumor, nephrectomy 4 weeks later. After SBRT, blood was collected at 2 and 4 weeks, plus baseline. The sample originates from a study of radiation and T cells in renal cell carcinoma. Regarding the study as a whole: No pretreatment tumor biopsies were available for baseline clonotypes.

Measured with immunoSEQ multiplex PCR; TCRdb has only the in-frame clones, and not every one. The table shows about 78,000 clones, with roughly nine tenths occurring only once. The source was blood, collected from a patient whose treatment included radiotherapy and nephrectomy. This clonotype was obtained from a woman in her 70s with renal cell carcinoma.

In nucleotides, the CDR3 is TGTGCCAGCAGCCCTACGGGGCCCCTTATTCGGCCCCAGCATTTT. Its translation: CASSPTGPLIRPQHF. J is TRBJ1-5 and V is TRBV7-2; the D gene is possibly TRBD1 (5 bases). This CDR3 has 15 amino acids. Trimming left V 5 bases short and J 9 bases short, with 20 bases between. Germline loops: CDR1 SGHTA, CDR2 FQGNSA.